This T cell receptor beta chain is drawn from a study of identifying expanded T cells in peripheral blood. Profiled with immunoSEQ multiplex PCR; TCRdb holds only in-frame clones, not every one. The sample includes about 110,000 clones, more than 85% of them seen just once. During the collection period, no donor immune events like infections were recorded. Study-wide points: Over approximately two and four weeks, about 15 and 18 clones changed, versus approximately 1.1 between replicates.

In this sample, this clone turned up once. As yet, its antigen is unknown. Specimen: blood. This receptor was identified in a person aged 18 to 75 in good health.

CDR3 in amino acids: CASSATYSTSGGAEHIQYF. DNA for the CDR3: TGTGCCAGCAGTGCCACGTACTCGACTAGCGGGGGGGCCGAGCACATTCAGTACTTC. The chain is built from TRBV6-1 and TRBJ2-4, with TRBD2 matching 14 bases. The trim removed 4 bases at V and 8 bases at J, leaving 16 bases unmatched. The CDR3 is made up of 19 amino acids. The germline CDR1 and CDR2 sequences are MNHNS and SASEGT.